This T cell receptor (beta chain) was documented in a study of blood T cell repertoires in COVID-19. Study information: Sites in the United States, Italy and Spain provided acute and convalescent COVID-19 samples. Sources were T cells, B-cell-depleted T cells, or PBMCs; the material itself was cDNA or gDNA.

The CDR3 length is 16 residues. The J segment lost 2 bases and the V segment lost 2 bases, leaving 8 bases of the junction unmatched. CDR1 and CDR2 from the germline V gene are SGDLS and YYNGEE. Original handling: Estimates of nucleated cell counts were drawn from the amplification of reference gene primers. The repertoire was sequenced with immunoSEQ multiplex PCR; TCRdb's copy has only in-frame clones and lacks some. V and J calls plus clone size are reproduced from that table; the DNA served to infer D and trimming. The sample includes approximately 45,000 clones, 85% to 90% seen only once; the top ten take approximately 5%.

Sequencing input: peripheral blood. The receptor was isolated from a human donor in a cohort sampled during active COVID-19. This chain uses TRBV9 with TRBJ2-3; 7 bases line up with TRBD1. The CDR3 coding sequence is TGTGCCAGCAGCGTGGCCGGGACAGTCGTCACAGATACGCAGTATTTT. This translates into CASSVAGTVVTDTQYF.